This record looks at one TCR beta chain sequence and its context. Its specificity is not known. CDR1 is MNHEY and CDR2 is SVGAGI in the germline V gene. The CDR3 runs 15 residues. V dropped 2 bases and J dropped 7 bases, with 17 bases sitting between them. The record originates from a study of T cell repertoires in cytomegalovirus infection. TCRdb re-called the reads through MiXCR, storing one row per CDR3 protein. This sample has roughly 70,000 distinct CDR3 sequences, with 20% to 25% found just once. This receptor was obtained from a human donor in good health (CMV status not recorded). Some clones in this sample may be carry-over from other donors' samples. The sample here was CD8+ T cells from cultured PBMCs, taken from culture after CMV antigen stimulation. The chain carries TRBV6-5 and TRBJ1-2, with D perhaps matching TRBD1 (5 bases). The CDR3 DNA follows: TGTGCCAGCAGTTACGGGCATGACAGTCCGGGTGGCTACACCTTC. This translates into CASSYGHDSPGGYTF.